Following are 21 T cell receptor beta chains from one sample sequenced in a study of radiotherapy plus CTLA-4 blockade in lung cancer. TCRdb's copy holds only in-frame clones and misses some; the assay was immunoSEQ multiplex PCR. The data contain 56,000 or so clones, around 85% of them singletons. Sequencing was performed on peripheral blood, taken from a patient treated with radiotherapy plus ipilimumab. The receptors were sampled from a human donor with non-small cell lung cancer who had a complete response to radiotherapy plus ipilimumab.

This chain uses TRBV6-1 with TRBJ2-2, with a weak D call TRBD2 (6 bases). V lost 4 bases and J 7 bases, leaving 13 bases between the germline ends. The germline CDR1 and CDR2 sequences are MNHNS and SASEGT. This CDR3 has 14 residues. The CDR3, as DNA: TGTGCCAGCAGTGTATGGGGGAGGAACGGGGAGCTGTTTTTT. It encodes CASSVWGRNGELFF.

The chain has TRBV19 and TRBJ1-2, with TRBD1 as a possible D gene (6 bases). Trimming took 3 bases from V and 4 from J, leaving 15 bases between them. The CDR3 runs to 15 residues. CDR1 and CDR2 from the germline V gene are LNHDA and SQIVND (reference sequence). CDR3 amino acids: CASSIIGGVSYGYTF. In nucleotides, the CDR3 is TGTGCCAGTAGTATCATAGGGGGGGTGAGCTATGGCTACACCTTC.

The chain is built from TRBV30 and TRBJ1-2; D possibly corresponds to TRBD1 (5 bases). In germline, CDR1 is GTSNPN, CDR2 SVGIG (reference sequence). The V and J ends lost 2 bases and 6 bases respectively, with 13 bases between them. The CDR3 consists of 13 residues. The CDR3 protein is CAWSRGRADGYTF. CDR3 DNA sequence: TGTGCCTGGAGTCGGGGGAGGGCGGATGGCTACACCTTC.

The V and J genes are TRBV27 and TRBJ2-2; 7 nucleotides align to TRBD1. The junction had 1 base not matched to a gene; V was cut back by 5 bases and J by 4 bases. The germline CDR1 and CDR2 sequences are MNHEY and SMNVEV (reference sequence). This CDR3 comprises 13 residues. The DNA for the CDR3 is TGTGCCAGCAGTGACAGGGCCACCGGGGAGCTGTTTTTT. Translated, it gives CASSDRATGELFF.

The rearrangement uses TRBV27 and TRBJ2-7, with a possible D match to TRBD2 (5 bases). The germline gives CDR1 MNHEY, CDR2 SMNVEV (reference sequence). This CDR3 comprises 12 residues. Trimming pared 8 bases from V and 1 base from J, leaving 9 bases between. CDR3 sequence reads: CASRGQSYEQYV. The CDR3, as DNA: TGTGCCAGCCGAGGGCAATCCTACGAGCAGTACGTC.

The chain combines TRBV5-1 with TRBJ1-6; TRBD1 is a possible D gene (5 bases). Trimming shortened V by 3 bases and J by 0 bases, and 7 bases separated the two germline ends. Looked up from germline, CDR1 is SGHRS and CDR2 is YFSETQ. The CDR3 is 15 residues long. CDR3 nucleotides: TGCGCCAGCAGCTCCAGGGACTCCTATAATTCACCCCTCCACTTT. Its translation: CASSSRDSYNSPLHF.

This chain joins TRBV6-5 and TRBJ1-2; D is unresolved. CDR3 length: 15 amino acids. The V and J ends lost 4 bases and 2 bases respectively, with 14 bases between them. The V gene's germline CDR1 is MNHEY and CDR2 SVGAGI. Written as DNA, the CDR3 is TGTGCCAGCAGTTCCCCGGGAGAACGAAACTATGGCTACACCTTC. It yields the protein CASSSPGERNYGYTF.

The chain joins TRBV7-2 to TRBJ2-7; 9 positions agree with TRBD2. The CDR3 is 15 residues long. After removal of 0 bases from V and 6 bases from J, the junction contained 6 bases not matched to a gene. Germline-derived CDR1 and CDR2 are SGHTA and FQGNSA. Written as DNA, the CDR3 is TGTGCCAGCAGCTTAGCTAGCGGGAGCCCCTCCGAGCAGTACGTC. Translation gives CASSLASGSPSEQYV.

This clone was observed once. The genes are TRBV10-2 and TRBJ1-1, with D maybe TRBD1 (5 bases). Germline V lookup: CDR1 WSHSY, CDR2 SAAADI. The CDR3 spans 14 residues. Trimming stripped 7 bases from V and 2 bases from J, with 14 bases between. CDR3 sequence reads: CASTEWGGNTEAFF. The CDR3 DNA reads TGCGCCAGCACCGAATGGGGGGGAAACACTGAAGCTTTCTTT.

The V call is TRBV29-1, the J call TRBJ1-1; 11 bases fit TRBD1. The CDR3 has 14 amino acids. Germline trimming cut 5 bases from V and 4 bases from J; bases unmatched to any gene: 6. Germline loops: CDR1 SQVTM, CDR2 ANQGSEA. This chain's CDR3 is CSVTGQGASTEAFF. The CDR3 bases are TGCAGCGTTACCGGACAGGGGGCAAGCACTGAAGCTTTCTTT.

In nucleotides, the CDR3 is TGTGCCACCAGCAGAGATATCCTAGCGGCAGGGCCAACGCAGTATTTT. This gives the protein CATSRDILAAGPTQYF. V and J are TRBV15 and TRBJ2-3; 7 bases line up with TRBD2. Per the germline V gene, CDR1 is LNHNV and CDR2 is YYDKDF (reference sequence). The junction had 12 bases not matched to a gene; V was cut back by 0 bases and J by 9 bases. This CDR3 spans 16 amino acids.

This rearrangement joins TRBV11-3 to TRBJ2-1, with D perhaps TRBD1 (7 bases). In germline, CDR1 is SGHNT, CDR2 YENEEA. Trimming took 1 base from V and 2 from J, leaving 12 bases between them. The CDR3 loop spans 16 amino acids. The CDR3 loop reads CASSLGGRGAYNEQFF. The CDR3 DNA is TGTGCCAGCAGCTTAGGTGGCAGGGGGGCCTACAATGAGCAGTTCTTC.

This clone was observed a single time. The chain has TRBV29-1 and TRBJ2-7, with D perhaps TRBD1 (5 bases). Trimming stripped 4 bases from V and 0 bases from J, with 10 bases between. The length of the CDR3 is 13 residues. CDR1 is SQVTM, CDR2 ANQGSEA, per germline. CDR3 sequence reads: CSVAVRDSYEQYV. DNA for the CDR3: TGCAGCGTTGCCGTCAGGGACTCCTACGAGCAGTACGTC.

This sequence joins TRBV5-6 and TRBJ2-6, with 8 bases fitting TRBD2. The germline gives CDR1 SGHDT, CDR2 YYEEEE. The J segment lost 4 bases and the V segment lost 3 bases, leaving 12 bases of the junction unmatched. CDR3 size: 18 residues. The CDR3 spells CASSSLAGTSGGANVLTF. The CDR3, as DNA: TGTGCCAGCAGCTCCTTAGCGGGGACGTCGGGAGGGGCCAACGTCCTGACTTTC.

This clone was picked up one time. The rearrangement links TRBV6-5 to TRBJ2-1; D unresolved. Germline loops: CDR1 MNHEY, CDR2 SVGAGI. V lost 1 base and J 7 bases, leaving 17 bases between the germline ends. The CDR3 has 16 amino acids. In nucleotides, the CDR3 is TGTGCCAGCAGTTACTATCCAGATGAAGCCAGGAATGAGCAGTTCTTC. Amino acid sequence: CASSYYPDEARNEQFF.

A single count supports this clone. This rearrangement joins TRBV7-2 to TRBJ1-2, with 7 bases aligning to TRBD1. Germline CDR1 is SGHTA and CDR2 is FQGNSA. The V gene end was trimmed by 5 bases and the J gene end by 1 base; junction bases not matched to a gene: 4. This CDR3 is built from 14 residues. CDR3 residues: CASSTRDSNYGYTF. CDR3 DNA: TGTGCCAGCAGCACCCGGGACAGTAACTATGGCTACACCTTC.

J is TRBJ2-4 and V is TRBV7-9; a possible D gene is TRBD1 (5 bases). This CDR3 spans 15 amino acids. Trimming removed 5 bases from V and 3 bases from J, with 14 bases in between. The V gene's germline CDR1 is SEHNR and CDR2 FQNEAQ (reference sequence). CDR3 DNA sequence: TGTGCCAGCAGCAGCCACCAGGGCCACAAAAACATTCAGTACTTC. This translates into CASSSHQGHKNIQYF.

This sequence joins TRBV19 and TRBJ2-7; 9 bases match TRBD1. Looked up from germline, CDR1 is LNHDA and CDR2 is SQIVND (reference sequence). The V segment lost 5 bases and the J segment 4 bases; nucleotides outside the gene matches: 6. There are 14 residues in the CDR3. As DNA, the CDR3 is TGTGCCAGTAGTTCGGGACAGGGAATGTACGAGCAGTACTTC. Amino acid sequence: CASSSGQGMYEQYF.

Only one count was recorded for this clone. This chain joins TRBV7-8 and TRBJ1-2, with 9 positions matching TRBD1. The length of the CDR3 is 17 residues. Germline trimming cut 2 bases from V and 4 bases from J; bases unmatched to any gene: 11. Germline V CDR1 and CDR2: SGHVS, FQNEAQ. This chain's CDR3 is CASSLSRDRVRVYGYTF. The CDR3, as DNA: TGTGCCAGCAGCTTATCCCGGGACAGGGTTCGGGTCTATGGCTACACCTTC.

The rearrangement uses TRBV10-1 and TRBJ2-1; 8 nucleotides agree with TRBD2. Germline CDR1 and CDR2: WNHNN and SYGVQD (reference sequence). There are 11 residues in the CDR3. The CDR3 bases are TGCGGGCGGGGGGCTTACAATGAGCAGTTCTTC. Protein product: CGRGAYNEQFF.

The V and J genes are TRBV30 and TRBJ1-6; TRBD1 is a possible D gene (6 bases). The CDR3 is 15 amino acids. Per germline, CDR1 GTSNPN and CDR2 SVGIG (reference sequence). V was shortened by 0 bases and J by 7 bases, with 13 bases between the two germline ends. CDR3 sequence: CAWSVRTVANSPLHF. The CDR3 DNA reads as TGTGCCTGGAGTGTACGGACAGTCGCCAATTCACCCCTCCACTTT.